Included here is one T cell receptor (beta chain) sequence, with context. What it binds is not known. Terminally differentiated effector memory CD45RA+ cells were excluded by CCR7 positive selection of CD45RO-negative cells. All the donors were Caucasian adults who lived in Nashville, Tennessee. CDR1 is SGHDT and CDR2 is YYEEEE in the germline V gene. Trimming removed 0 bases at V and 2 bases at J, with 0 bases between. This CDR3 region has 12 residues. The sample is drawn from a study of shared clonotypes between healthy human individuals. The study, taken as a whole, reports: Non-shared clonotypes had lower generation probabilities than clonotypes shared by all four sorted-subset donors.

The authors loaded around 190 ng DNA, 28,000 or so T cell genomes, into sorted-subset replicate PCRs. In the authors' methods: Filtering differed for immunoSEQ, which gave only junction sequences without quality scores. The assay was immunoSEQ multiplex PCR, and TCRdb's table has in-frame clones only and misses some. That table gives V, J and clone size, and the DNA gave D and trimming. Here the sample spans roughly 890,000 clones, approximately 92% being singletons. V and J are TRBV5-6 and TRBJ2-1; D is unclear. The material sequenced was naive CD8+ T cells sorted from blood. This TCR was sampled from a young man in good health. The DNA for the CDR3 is TGTGCCAGCAGCTTGGCCTACAATGAGCAGTTCTTC. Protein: CASSLAYNEQFF.